This section outlines one T cell receptor beta chain sequence together with its context. Its antigen is undetermined. The CDR3 end is not reached by the read, which stops 3 residues before it; the germline J gene fills it in. Only in-frame clones appear in the TCRdb table, and some are missing; sequencing was by immunoSEQ multiplex PCR. This sample's table reports 30,000 to 45,000 clones. The source of the sample is a study of T cells in women clearing cervical HPV infection. In the study overall: Control women cleared a single incident HPV16 infection within 12 months. Whole-study results and caveats: Repertoire richness, not evenness, was significantly elevated in CIN3+ cases versus controls.

Germline V gene sequence: CDR1 SGHTA, CDR2 FQGNSA. The CDR3 length is 14 residues. Material: blood buffy coat. The TCR comes from a woman aged 18 to 69 with a cervical HPV16 infection that either progressed to CIN3+ or cleared (not recorded which). This chain connects TRBV7-2 to TRBJ2-2; D unresolved. Incomplete CDR3 DNA: TGTGCCAGCAGCTTCCACAGAATTAATTCACCG. Translating it yields CASSFHRINSP. The CDR3 in full is CASSFHRINSPLFF.